These 6 T cell receptor beta chains originate from one sample sequenced in a study of T cells in Graves' hyperthyroidism and ophthalmopathy (dated by TCRdb to about 2019). Receptors were amplified or captured by multiplex PCR. Sequenced on an Illumina HiSeq 2000. The TCR beta CDR3 regions were amplified from RNA transcripts. The first round of RT-PCR for the TCR CDR3 was performed with the HTBI primer set and the Qiagen OneStep RT-PCR kit. TCRdb applied fastp at Q25 and MiXCR to the public reads, then kept only in-frame beta chains. Identical CDR3 proteins give one entry, which carries the most common genes and DNA. The sample contains under 450,000 distinct CDR3 sequences, 15% to 19% of them found a single time. Of the sample, 13% to 15% is held by the ten largest clones. The sequenced sample was blood. The source of these receptors is a woman younger than 35 with Graves' hyperthyroidism.

This clonotype was counted a few times. The chain links TRBV6-5 to TRBJ2-5; tentative D call: TRBD2 (6 bases). There are 16 residues in the CDR3. V was clipped by 0 bases and J by 1 base, with 12 bases between them. Germline V CDR1 and CDR2: MNHEY, SVGAGI. The CDR3 DNA reads as TGTGCCAGCAGTTACTCTCGGTTGGGGGGCCAAGAGACCCAGTACTTC. It specifies CASSYSRLGGQETQYF.

This clonotype was counted at least ten times. V gene TRBV20-1 combines with J gene TRBJ2-7; maybe TRBD2 (6 bases). Germline assignment: CDR1 DFQATT and CDR2 SNEGSKA (reference sequence). The CDR3 sequence is 14 residues long. Trimming took off 1 base at V and 2 bases at J, with 12 bases between the two ends. CDR3 residues: CSARGRDFAYEQYF. CDR3 coding DNA: TGCAGTGCTAGAGGGCGGGATTTCGCCTACGAGCAGTACTTC.

This clonotype was recorded at least ten times. The rearrangement uses TRBV6-6 and TRBJ1-3, with no clear D. The CDR3 is 15 residues long. The ends were cut back, 0 bases at V and 0 bases at J, with 6 bases in the middle. CDR1 and CDR2 from the germline V gene are MNHNY and SVGAGI (reference sequence). The CDR3: CASSYSWSSGNTIYF. DNA for the CDR3: TGTGCCAGCAGTTACTCGTGGAGCTCTGGAAACACCATATATTTT.

The chain is built from TRBV29-1 and TRBJ1-1; TRBD1 might be the D (5 bases). Germline CDR1 is SQVTM and CDR2 is ANQGSEA. The CDR3 has 12 amino acids. The germline V and J ends were trimmed by 5 bases and 4 bases, with 11 bases remaining between them. The CDR3 coding sequence is TGCAGCGTTCACAGGATGGGCACTGAAGCTTTCTTT. As protein: CSVHRMGTEAFF.

This chain connects TRBV20-1 to TRBJ1-1; D might be TRBD1 (6 bases). V was clipped by 3 bases and J by 4 bases, with 18 bases between them. There are 15 residues in the CDR3. From germline, CDR1 is DFQATT and CDR2 SNEGSKA (reference sequence). The DNA of the CDR3 is TGCAGTGCTAGTGCCATGGGGGCCCCGGGCACTGAAGCTTTCTTT. It specifies CSASAMGAPGTEAFF.

This clonotype was detected only a few times. The chain carries TRBV19 and TRBJ2-3, with 8 positions matching TRBD2. Looked up from germline, CDR1 is LNHDA and CDR2 is SQIVND (reference sequence). This CDR3 is 15 amino acids long. V shed 1 base, J shed 5 bases, and the junction held 5 bases outside the gene matches. Written as DNA, the CDR3 is TGTGCCAGTAGTATAGCGGGAGGGCCCGGAGATACGCAGTATTTT. Translation: CASSIAGGPGDTQYF.